These 8 T cell receptor beta chains came from one sample sequenced in a study of cytomegalovirus exposure and HLA in healthy donors. Profiled with immunoSEQ multiplex PCR; TCRdb holds only in-frame clones, not every one. This table has 82,000 or so clones, roughly 94% appearing once. Sequencing was performed on PBMCs. The receptors shown here come from a woman aged 18-35 years in good health and CMV-seronegative.

V and J are TRBV11-2 and TRBJ2-7, with D uncertain. V was shortened by 0 bases and J by 3 bases, with 15 bases between the two germline ends. Per germline, CDR1 SGHAT and CDR2 FQNNGV. The CDR3 spans 16 residues. The DNA for the CDR3 is TGTGCCAGCAGCTTAGAAGCACACAGCATAATCTACGAGCAGTACTTC. Encoded protein: CASSLEAHSIIYEQYF. Together with reference TRBV11-2 and TRBJ2-7, the CDR3 gives the full variable domain: EAGVAQSPRYKIIEKRQSVAFWCNPISGHATLYWYQQILGQGPKLLIQFQNNGVVDDSQLPKDRFSAERLKGVDSTLKIQPAKLEDSAVYLCASSLEAHSIIYEQYFGPGTRLTVT.

The J gene is TRBJ2-7, the V gene TRBV25-1; 7 bases map to TRBD2. CDR3 length: 15 residues. Germline lookup yields CDR1 MGHDK and CDR2 SYGVNS. The junction had 13 bases not matched to a gene; V was cut back by 6 bases and J by 5 bases. The CDR3 DNA reads as TGTGCCAGCAGCCCTGGGGGGGGAGGGAGGGACGAGCAGTACTTC. Protein sequence: CASSPGGGGRDEQYF.

The chain has TRBV5-6 and TRBJ1-6; 12 positions match TRBD1. The CDR3 contains 15 residues. The V segment lost 1 base and the J segment 9 bases; nucleotides outside the gene matches: 2. CDR1 is SGHDT, CDR2 YYEEEE, per germline. CDR3 region: CASSLRDRGLSPLHF. CDR3 coding DNA: TGTGCCAGCAGCTTGAGGGACAGGGGGCTTTCACCCCTCCACTTT.

The chain couples TRBV10-3 to TRBJ1-1; unclear D gene. CDR3 length: 13 amino acids. V was pared by 3 bases and J by 0 bases, with 5 bases between. Germline CDR1 reads ENHRY; CDR2 reads SYGVKD. CDR3 loop: CAISDGVNTEAFF. For the CDR3, the DNA is TGTGCCATCAGTGACGGAGTGAACACTGAAGCTTTCTTT.

The chain couples TRBV10-3 to TRBJ1-5; 11 bases align to TRBD1. This CDR3 has 17 amino acids. CDR1 is ENHRY and CDR2 is SYGVKD in the germline V gene. Unmatched junction bases numbered 5, after V lost 0 bases and J lost 4 bases. In DNA, the CDR3 is TGTGCCATCAGTGAGTCGAGGGGGACAGGGGGTAATCAGCCCCAGCATTTT. Residues: CAISESRGTGGNQPQHF.

The chain uses TRBV6-1 and TRBJ1-5, with TRBD1 as a possible D gene (5 bases). V was cut by 6 bases and J by 1 base, with 13 bases left in between. Germline values: CDR1 MNHNS, CDR2 SASEGT. The CDR3 length is 15 residues. The CDR3 coding sequence is TGTGCCAGCAGCGGCCAAGGGGTGAGCAATCAGCCCCAGCATTTT. Protein sequence: CASSGQGVSNQPQHF.

The chain recombines TRBV28 with TRBJ1-2, with unresolved D. The CDR3 is 15 amino acids. Germline V gene lookup returns CDR1 MDHEN and CDR2 SYDVKM. Deletions cut 3 bases from V and 0 bases from J, with 11 bases between. CDR3 in amino acids: CASSLDQRANYGYTF. As DNA, the CDR3 is TGTGCCAGCAGTTTGGATCAGCGGGCTAACTATGGCTACACCTTC.

The V and J genes are TRBV5-1 and TRBJ1-2; 7 bases fit TRBD1. Germline CDR1 and CDR2: SGHRS and YFSETQ. V lost 3 bases, J lost 2 bases, and 7 bases stayed unmatched. The CDR3 is made up of 15 amino acids. The CDR3 DNA reads TGCGCCAGCAGCTGGGGACAGAACAAGAACTATGGCTACACCTTC. This sequence encodes CASSWGQNKNYGYTF.